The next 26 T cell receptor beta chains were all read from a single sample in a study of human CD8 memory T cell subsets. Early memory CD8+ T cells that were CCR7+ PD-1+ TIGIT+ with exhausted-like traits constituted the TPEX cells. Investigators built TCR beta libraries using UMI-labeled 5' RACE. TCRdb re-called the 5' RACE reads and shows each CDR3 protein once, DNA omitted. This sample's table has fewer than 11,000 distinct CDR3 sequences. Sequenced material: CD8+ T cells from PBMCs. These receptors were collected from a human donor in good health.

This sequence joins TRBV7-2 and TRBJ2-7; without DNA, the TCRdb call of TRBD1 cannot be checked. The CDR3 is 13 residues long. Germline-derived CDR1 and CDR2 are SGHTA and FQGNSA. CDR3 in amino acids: CASSLGQLYEQYF.

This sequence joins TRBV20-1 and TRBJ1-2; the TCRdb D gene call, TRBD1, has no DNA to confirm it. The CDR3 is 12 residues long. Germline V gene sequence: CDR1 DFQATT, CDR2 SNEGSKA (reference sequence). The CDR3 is CSARQGDYGYTF.

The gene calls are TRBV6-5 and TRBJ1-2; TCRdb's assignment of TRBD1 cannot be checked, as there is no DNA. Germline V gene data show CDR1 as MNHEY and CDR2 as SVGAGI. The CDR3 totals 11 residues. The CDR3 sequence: CASRQGDGYTF.

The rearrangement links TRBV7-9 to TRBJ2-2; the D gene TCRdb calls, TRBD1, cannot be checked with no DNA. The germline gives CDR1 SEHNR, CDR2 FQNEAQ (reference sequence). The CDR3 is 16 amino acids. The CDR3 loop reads CASSAAASGRAGELFF.

The CDR3 protein is CASSYSGDYEQYF. The chain links TRBV6-5 to TRBJ2-7. The CDR3 covers 13 residues. Germline CDR1 and CDR2: MNHEY and SVGAGI.

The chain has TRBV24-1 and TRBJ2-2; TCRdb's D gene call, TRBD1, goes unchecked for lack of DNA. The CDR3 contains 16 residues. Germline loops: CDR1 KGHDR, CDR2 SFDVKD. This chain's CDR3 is CATSDLGQGAAGELFF.

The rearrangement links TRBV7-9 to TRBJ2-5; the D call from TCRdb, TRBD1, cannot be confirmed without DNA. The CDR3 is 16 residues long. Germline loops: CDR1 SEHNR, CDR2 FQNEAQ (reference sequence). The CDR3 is CASSFKSRPRRETQYF.

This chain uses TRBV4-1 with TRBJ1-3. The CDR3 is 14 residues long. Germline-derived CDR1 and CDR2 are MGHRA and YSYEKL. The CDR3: CASSQDAAGNTIYF.

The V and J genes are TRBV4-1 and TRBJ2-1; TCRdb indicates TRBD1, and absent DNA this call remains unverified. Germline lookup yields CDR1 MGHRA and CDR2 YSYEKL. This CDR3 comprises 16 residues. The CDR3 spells CASSQDPQGDYNEQFF.

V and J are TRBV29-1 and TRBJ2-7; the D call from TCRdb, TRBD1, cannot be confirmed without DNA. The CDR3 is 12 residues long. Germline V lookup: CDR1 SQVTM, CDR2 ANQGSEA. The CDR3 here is CSARGPGGEQYF.

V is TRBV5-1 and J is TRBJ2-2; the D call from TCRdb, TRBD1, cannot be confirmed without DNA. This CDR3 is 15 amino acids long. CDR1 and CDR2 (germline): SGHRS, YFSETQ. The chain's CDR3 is CASSLPGGNTGELFF.

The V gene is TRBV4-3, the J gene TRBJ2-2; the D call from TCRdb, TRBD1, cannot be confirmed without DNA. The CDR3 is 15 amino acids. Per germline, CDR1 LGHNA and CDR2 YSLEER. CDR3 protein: CASSPQTGSTGELFF.

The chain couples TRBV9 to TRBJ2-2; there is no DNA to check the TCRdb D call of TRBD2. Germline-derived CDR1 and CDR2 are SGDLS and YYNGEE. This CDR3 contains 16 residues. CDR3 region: CASNPSPTVNTGELFF.

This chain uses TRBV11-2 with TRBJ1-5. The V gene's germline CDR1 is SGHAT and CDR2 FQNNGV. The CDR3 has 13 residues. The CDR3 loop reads CASSQGSNQPQHF.

The CDR3 spells CASSSWDSSYNSPLHF. The V call is TRBV7-2, the J call TRBJ1-6; TCRdb picks TRBD1, but there is no DNA to check that call. The CDR3 is 16 residues long. CDR1 and CDR2 from the germline V gene are SGHTA and FQGNSA. The full variable domain, rest sourced from reference TRBV7-2 and TRBJ1-6, is GAGVSQSPSNKVTEKGKDVELRCDPISGHTALYWYRQSLGQGLEFLIYFQGNSAPDKSGLPSDRFSAERTGGSVSTLTIQRTQQEDSAVYLCASSSWDSSYNSPLHFGNGTRLTVT.

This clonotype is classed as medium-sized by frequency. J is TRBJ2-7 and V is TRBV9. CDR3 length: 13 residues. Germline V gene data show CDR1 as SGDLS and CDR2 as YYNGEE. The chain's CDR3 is CASSVGISYEQYF.

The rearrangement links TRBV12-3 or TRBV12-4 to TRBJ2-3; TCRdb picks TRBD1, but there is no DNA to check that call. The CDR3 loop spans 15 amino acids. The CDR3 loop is CASSLIQGASDTQYF.

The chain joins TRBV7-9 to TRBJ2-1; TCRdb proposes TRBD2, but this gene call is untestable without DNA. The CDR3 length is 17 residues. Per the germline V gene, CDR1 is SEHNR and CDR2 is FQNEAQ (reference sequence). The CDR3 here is CASSLRDSGERYNEQFF.

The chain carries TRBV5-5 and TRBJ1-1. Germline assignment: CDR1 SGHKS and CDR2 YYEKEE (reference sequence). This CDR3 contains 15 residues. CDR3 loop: CASSPKARIDTEAFF.

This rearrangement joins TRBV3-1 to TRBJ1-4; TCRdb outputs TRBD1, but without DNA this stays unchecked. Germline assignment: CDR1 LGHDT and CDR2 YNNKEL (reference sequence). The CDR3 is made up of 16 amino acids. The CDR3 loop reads CASSQEVSGTGEKLFF.

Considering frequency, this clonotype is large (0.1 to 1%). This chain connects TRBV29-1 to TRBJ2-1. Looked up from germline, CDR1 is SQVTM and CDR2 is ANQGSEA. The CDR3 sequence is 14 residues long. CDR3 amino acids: CSVAAGGAYNEQFF.

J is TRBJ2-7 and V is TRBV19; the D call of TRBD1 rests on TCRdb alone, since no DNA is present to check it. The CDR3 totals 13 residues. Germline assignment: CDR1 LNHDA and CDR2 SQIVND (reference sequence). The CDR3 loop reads CASSLGRVYEQYF. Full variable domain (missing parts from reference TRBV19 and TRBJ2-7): DGGITQSPKYLFRKEGQNVTLSCEQNLNHDAMYWYRQDPGQGLRLIYYSQIVNDFQKGDIAEGYSVSREKKESFPLTVTSAQKNPTAFYLCASSLGRVYEQYFGPGTRLTVT.

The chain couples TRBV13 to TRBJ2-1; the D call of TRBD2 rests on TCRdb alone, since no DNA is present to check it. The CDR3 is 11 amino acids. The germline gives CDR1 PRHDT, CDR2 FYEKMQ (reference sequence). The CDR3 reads CAILQGGEQFF.

CDR3 loop: CASRRSYEQYF. This rearrangement joins TRBV28 to TRBJ2-7. This CDR3 is built from 11 residues. The germline V gene has CDR1 MDHEN and CDR2 SYDVKM.

CDR3 region: CASTRGGSYEQYF. V usage is TRBV7-8 and J usage is TRBJ2-7. The germline V gene has CDR1 SGHVS and CDR2 FQNEAQ. CDR3 length: 13 amino acids.

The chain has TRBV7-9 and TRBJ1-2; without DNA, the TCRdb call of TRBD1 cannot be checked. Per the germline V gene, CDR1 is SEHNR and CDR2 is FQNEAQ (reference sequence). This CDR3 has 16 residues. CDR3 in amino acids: CASSTTRDNSDGGYTF.